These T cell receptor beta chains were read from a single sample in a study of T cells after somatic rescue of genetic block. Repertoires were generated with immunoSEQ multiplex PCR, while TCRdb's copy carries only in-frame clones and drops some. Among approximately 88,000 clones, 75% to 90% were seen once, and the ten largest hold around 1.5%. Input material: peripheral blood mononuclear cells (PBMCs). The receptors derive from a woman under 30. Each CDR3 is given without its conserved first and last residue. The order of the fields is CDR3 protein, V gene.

ASTLGGTLRSPDMNTEAF	TRBV19
ASSLGTSGRRVTDTQY	TRBV28
ASSYYSGRARDEQF	TRBV6-6
ASSPGTSGSANEQF	TRBV27
ASSLSARTLNEKLF	TRBV27
ASSLIGGADTQY	TRBV5-6
ASSQPSGATNEKLF	TRBV14
ASNNRDRESQPQH	TRBV28
SAADYEQY	TRBV20-1
ASSPQGIEQY	TRBV28
ASSIESGRSGYKQY	TRBV19
ASSFAGANVLT	TRBV28
ASSQEFGRSDGYT	TRBV4-1
SVEDRRPVSEQF	TRBV29-1
ASSLSTGNEQF	TRBV9
ASSLKTQY	TRBV7-9
ASSFGGAKNIQY	TRBV28
ASSLRPQGSGYGYT	TRBV7-8
ASSRLGRTTEAF	TRBV5-1
ASSFGQTRLNSYEQY	TRBV5-6
ASSIGRGNSYEQY	TRBV19
ASSSDQTGLNSPLH	TRBV5-1